This T cell receptor (beta chain) was found in a study of blood T cell repertoires in COVID-19 (dated by TCRdb to 2019 to 2021). Some background on the complete study: The collaborator samples originated in the United States, Italy and Spain and spanned the acute and convalescent phases of COVID-19. The material from the prospective study consisted of cDNA or gDNA derived from T cells, B-cell-depleted T cells, or PBMCs. Subjects who had been exposed to COVID-19, were actively infected with it, or had recovered from it provided the deeply sampled blood TCRbeta repertoires that made up the dataset. The repertoires were released in a freely available public database intended as a resource for research on the immune response to SARS-CoV-2. Samples came from the ongoing ImmuneRACE study (first 160 participants) plus 1,254 subjects from 6 global collaborators. Sample metadata almost always included a de-identified subject ID, COVID-19 status, age in years and sex. Where available, HLA class I and class II types were taken from metadata supplied by the sample provider and were not determined by assay-based typing. Paper-wide results and their limitations: The quantity of clinical and demographic metadata differed by source and by participant and was supplied without curation.

Enrolling through a virtual design, the prospective study's participants ranged in age from about 18 to 89 years and lived across 24 United States geographic areas. In the prospective study, participants were assigned to cohorts based on the clinical history participants reported in a screening survey and a study questionnaire. ImmuneRACE Cohort 3 recovered participants were defined by two consecutive negative NP/OP PCR tests, healthcare professional clearance, or symptom resolution. Each participant in the prospective study had whole blood, serum and a nasopharyngeal or oropharyngeal swab collected by mobile phlebotomists. Additional blood draws and questionnaires over an approximately 2-month period could optionally be provided by prospective study participants. Blood samples from the prospective study were shipped frozen or at room temperature prior to DNA extraction. CDR1 and CDR2 are read off the germline V gene (reference sequence) as SEHNR and FQNEAQ. Inclusive of the bounding cysteine and phenylalanine, the CDR3 is 14 residues long. Of the read, only the CDR3 DNA is kept; its 42 bases are in frame from base 1. The junction carries 10 bases between V and J, which are trimmed by 3 bases and 4 bases respectively.

On this clone itself: This clone's antigen is unknown. No clone much larger than this one lies a single base away; base qualities are absent.

TCRbeta CDR3 regions were amplified from genomic DNA using the immunoSEQ Assay, a bias-controlled multiplex PCR. The original pipeline was this. Nucleated cell counts per sample were estimated from amplification of reference gene primers within the assay. To quantify the absolute abundance of each unique TCRbeta CDR3 rearrangement, sequence reads were collapsed and filtered. Productive Simpson clonality was computed per sample as the square root of Simpson's diversity index over productive rearrangements. TCRdb retrieved this table from immuneACCESS and kept in-frame rearrangements only. Not all clones are present; in checked studies, unresolved V genes account for under half, and no reason is known for the remainder. V and J calls plus clone size are reproduced from that table; the DNA served to infer D and trimming. A total of 300,000 to 450,000 clones appear in this sample, more than 80% of them only once. Around 1% of the sample comes from the top ten.

The receptor's source is a man aged 18 to 30 who had recovered from COVID-19. Recombination connected TRBV7-9 to TRBJ1-3; TRBD1 is a weak D gene call, 5 bases matching. Sequenced input: PBMCs or T cells enriched from blood (not recorded which). The DNA reads TGTGCCAGCAGCTTTCAAGGGGCCGGAAACACCATATATTTT. It translates to CASSFQGAGNTIYF.